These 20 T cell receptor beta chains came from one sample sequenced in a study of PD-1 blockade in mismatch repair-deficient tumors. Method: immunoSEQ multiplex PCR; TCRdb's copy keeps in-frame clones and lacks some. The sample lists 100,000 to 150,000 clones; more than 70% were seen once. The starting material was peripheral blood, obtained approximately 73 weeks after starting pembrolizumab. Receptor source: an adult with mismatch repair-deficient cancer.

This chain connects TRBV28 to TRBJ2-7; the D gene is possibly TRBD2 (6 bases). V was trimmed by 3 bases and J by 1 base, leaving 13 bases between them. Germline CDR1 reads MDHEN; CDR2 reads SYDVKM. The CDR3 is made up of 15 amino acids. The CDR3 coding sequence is TGTGCCAGCAGTTTTTGGGGGGAAAGTTCCTACGAGCAGTACTTC. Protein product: CASSFWGESSYEQYF.

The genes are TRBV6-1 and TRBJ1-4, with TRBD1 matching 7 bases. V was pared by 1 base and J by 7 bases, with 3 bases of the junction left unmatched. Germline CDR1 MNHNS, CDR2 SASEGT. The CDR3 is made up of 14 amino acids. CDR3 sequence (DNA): TGTGCCAGCAGTGAAGGACAGGGTTTTGAAAAACTGTTTTTT. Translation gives CASSEGQGFEKLFF.

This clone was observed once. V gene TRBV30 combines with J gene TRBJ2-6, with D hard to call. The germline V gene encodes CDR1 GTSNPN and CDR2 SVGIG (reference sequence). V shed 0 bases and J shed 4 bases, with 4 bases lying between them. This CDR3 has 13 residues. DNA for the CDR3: TGTGCCTGGAGTGTATCCGGGGCCAACGTCCTGACTTTC. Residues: CAWSVSGANVLTF.

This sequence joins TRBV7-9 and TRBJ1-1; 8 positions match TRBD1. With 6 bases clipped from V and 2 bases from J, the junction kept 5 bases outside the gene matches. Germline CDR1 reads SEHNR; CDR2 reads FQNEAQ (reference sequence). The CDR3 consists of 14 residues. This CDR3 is CASRPTGDNTEAFF. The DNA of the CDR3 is TGTGCCAGCAGGCCGACAGGGGATAACACTGAAGCTTTCTTT.

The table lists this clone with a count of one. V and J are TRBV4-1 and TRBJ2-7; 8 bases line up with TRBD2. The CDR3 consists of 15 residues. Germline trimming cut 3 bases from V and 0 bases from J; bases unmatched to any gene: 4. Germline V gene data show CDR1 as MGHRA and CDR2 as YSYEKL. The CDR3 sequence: CASSQSGSPSYEQYF. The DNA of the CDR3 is TGCGCCAGCAGCCAGAGCGGGAGCCCCTCCTACGAGCAGTACTTC.

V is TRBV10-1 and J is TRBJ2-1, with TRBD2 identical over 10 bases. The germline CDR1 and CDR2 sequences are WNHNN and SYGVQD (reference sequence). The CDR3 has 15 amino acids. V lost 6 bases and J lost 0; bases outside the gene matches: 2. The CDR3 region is CASRASGSSYNEQFF. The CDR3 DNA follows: TGCGCCAGCAGGGCTAGCGGGAGCTCCTACAATGAGCAGTTCTTC.

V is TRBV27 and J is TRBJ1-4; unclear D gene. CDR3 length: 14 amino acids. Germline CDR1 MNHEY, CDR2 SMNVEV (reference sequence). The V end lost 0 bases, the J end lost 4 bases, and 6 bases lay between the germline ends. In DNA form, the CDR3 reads TGTGCCAGCAGTTTATCGGCGGGTAATGAAAAACTGTTTTTT. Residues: CASSLSAGNEKLFF.

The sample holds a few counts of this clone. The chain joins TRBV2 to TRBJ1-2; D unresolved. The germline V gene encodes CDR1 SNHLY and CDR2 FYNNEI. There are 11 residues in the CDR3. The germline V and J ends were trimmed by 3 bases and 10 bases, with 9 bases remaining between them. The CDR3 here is CASSDRKSYTF. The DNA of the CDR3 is TGTGCCAGCAGTGATCGGAAATCCTACACCTTC.

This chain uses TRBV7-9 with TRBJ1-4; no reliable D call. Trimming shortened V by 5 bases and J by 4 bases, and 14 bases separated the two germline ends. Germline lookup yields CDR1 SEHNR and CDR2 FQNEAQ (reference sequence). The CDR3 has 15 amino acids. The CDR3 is CASSPHVASNEKLFF. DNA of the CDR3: TGTGCCAGCAGCCCCCACGTTGCAAGTAATGAAAAACTGTTTTTT.

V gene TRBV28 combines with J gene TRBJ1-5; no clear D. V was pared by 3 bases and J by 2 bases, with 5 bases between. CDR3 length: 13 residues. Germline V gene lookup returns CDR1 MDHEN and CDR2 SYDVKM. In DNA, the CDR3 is TGTGCCAGCAGTTTTGGGGGCAATCAGCCCCAGCATTTT. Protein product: CASSFGGNQPQHF.

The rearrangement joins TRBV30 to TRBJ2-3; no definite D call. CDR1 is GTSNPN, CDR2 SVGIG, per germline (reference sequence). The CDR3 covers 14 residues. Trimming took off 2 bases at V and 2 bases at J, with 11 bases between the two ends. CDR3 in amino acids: CAWSLTGLTDTQYF. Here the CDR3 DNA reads TGTGCCTGGAGTCTTACGGGCCTCACAGATACGCAGTATTTT.

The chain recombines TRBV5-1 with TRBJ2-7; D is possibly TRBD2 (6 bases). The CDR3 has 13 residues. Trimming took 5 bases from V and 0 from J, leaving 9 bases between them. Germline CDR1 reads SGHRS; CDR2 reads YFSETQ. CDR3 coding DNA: TGCGCCAGCAGATCGGGGGTCTCCTACGAGCAGTACTTC. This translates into CASRSGVSYEQYF.

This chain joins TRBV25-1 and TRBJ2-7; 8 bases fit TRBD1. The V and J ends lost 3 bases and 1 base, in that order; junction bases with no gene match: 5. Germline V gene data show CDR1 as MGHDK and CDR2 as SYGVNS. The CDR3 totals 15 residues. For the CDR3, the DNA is TGTGCCAGCAGTGAGGGTAACAGGGGGTCCTACGAGCAGTACTTC. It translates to CASSEGNRGSYEQYF.

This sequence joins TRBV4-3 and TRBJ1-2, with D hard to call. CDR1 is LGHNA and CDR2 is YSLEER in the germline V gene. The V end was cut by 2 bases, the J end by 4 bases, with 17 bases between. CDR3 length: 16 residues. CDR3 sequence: CASSQFSYEVAYGYTF. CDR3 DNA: TGCGCCAGCAGCCAATTTAGTTATGAAGTTGCCTATGGCTACACCTTC.

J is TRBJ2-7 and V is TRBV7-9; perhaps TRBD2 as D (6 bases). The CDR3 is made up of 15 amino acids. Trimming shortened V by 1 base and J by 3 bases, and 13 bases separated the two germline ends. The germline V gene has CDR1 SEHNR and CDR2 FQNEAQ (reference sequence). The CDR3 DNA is TGTGCCAGCAGCTTAGAAACGGGAGCAAGCTACGAGCAGTACTTC. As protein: CASSLETGASYEQYF. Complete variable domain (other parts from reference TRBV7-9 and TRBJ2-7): DTGVSQNPRHKITKRGQNVTFRCDPISEHNRLYWYRQTLGQGPEFLTYFQNEAQLEKSRLLSDRFSAERPKGSFSTLEIQRTEQGDSAMYLCASSLETGASYEQYFGPGTRLTVT.

CDR3 region: CASSALSGSGTGELFF. In DNA form, the CDR3 reads TGTGCCAGCAGCGCCCTTAGCGGGAGTGGCACCGGGGAGCTGTTTTTT. The chain uses TRBV5-6 and TRBJ2-2; 9 nucleotides agree with TRBD2. The CDR3 spans 16 residues. CDR1 and CDR2 (germline): SGHDT, YYEEEE. The ends lost 4 bases at V and 4 bases at J; junction bases unmatched: 8.

The CDR3 region is CASRGTGVNQPQHF. The CDR3 coding sequence is TGTGCCAGCAGGGGGACAGGGGTCAATCAGCCCCAGCATTTT. The chain has TRBV27 and TRBJ1-5; 10 bases match TRBD1. V shed 6 bases and J 3 bases; nucleotides not matched to a gene: 2. The CDR3 totals 14 residues. Germline V gene sequence: CDR1 MNHEY, CDR2 SMNVEV (reference sequence).

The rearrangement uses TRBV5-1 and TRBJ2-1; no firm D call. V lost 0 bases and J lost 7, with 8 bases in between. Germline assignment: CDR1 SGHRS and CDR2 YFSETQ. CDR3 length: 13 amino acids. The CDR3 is CASSLAPPNEQFF. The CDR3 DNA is TGCGCCAGCAGCTTGGCCCCCCCAAATGAGCAGTTCTTC.

CDR3 nucleotides: TGTGCCAGCATGGACAGGGAGGGAATCTCCTACGAGCAGTACTTC. Translated, it gives CASMDREGISYEQYF. J is TRBJ2-7 and V is TRBV27; the D gene is possibly TRBD1 (8 bases). Germline CDR1 MNHEY, CDR2 SMNVEV (reference sequence). The CDR3 has 15 amino acids. The V and J ends lost 7 bases and 0 bases respectively, with 16 bases between them.

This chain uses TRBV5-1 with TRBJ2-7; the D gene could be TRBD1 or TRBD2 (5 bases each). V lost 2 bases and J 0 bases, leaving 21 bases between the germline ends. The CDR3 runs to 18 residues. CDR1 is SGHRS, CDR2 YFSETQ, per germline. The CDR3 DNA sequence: TGCGCCAGCAGCTTCACGGCAGGGAGTAGCCCCCTCTCCTACGAGCAGTACTTC. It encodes CASSFTAGSSPLSYEQYF.